A selection of T cell receptor beta chains follows, all from one sample in a study of T cells in Graves' hyperthyroidism and ophthalmopathy. TCRdb processed the multiplex PCR reads anew with MiXCR; each CDR3 protein has one entry. The top ten clones hold about 20% of a sample with around 580,000 distinct CDR3 sequences, around 15% of them seen once. The sequenced material came from blood. The receptors originated from a woman under 30 with Graves' hyperthyroidism. CDR3s leave out the opening cysteine and the closing phenylalanine or tryptophan. The order of the fields is CDR3 protein, CDR3 length, V gene.

ASSLVRSSYEQY 12 TRBV7-2
SARDISGANVLT 12 TRBV20-1
ASSPTTSRAETQY 13 TRBV5-1
ASSPSGTIPKETQY 14 TRBV6-4
ASGTGGYEQY 10 TRBV19
ASSYSTASYEQY 12 TRBV6-5
ASSLKPGGVTF 11 TRBV7-2
ASGPGIYRTEAF 12 TRBV12-5
ASSREDRGRFYYGYT 15 TRBV6-1
ASSESAGDGYT 11 TRBV10-2
ASSQDGTYNEQF 12 TRBV3-1
SVGQMNTEAF 10 TRBV29-1
ASSRVVNTEAF 11 TRBV5-1
ASSSTGALAGELF 13 TRBV11-3
SARPGHQNTEAF 12 TRBV20-1
ASKGYNEQF 9 TRBV2
ASSLSPAVNEQF 12 TRBV28
ATRLDGGHYEQY 12 TRBV15
ASSYGITPEAF 11 TRBV6-2/TRBV6-3
ASRPTGGSDSPLH 13 TRBV28
ASRPTGLAGPNKNIQY 16 TRBV6-1
ASSVASGANTGELF 14 TRBV3-1
ASSIVGNQETQY 12 TRBV7-9
SARAGTGYTEAF 12 TRBV20-1
ASSDRDNSGETQY 13 TRBV2
SANDPVLAGTGGPQETQY 18 TRBV20-1
ASSQEDRFTDTQY 13 TRBV3-1
ASSFEGGYEQY 11 TRBV12-3/TRBV12-4
AWSVWENTGELF 12 TRBV30
ASSQDNTGLYTEAF 14 TRBV3-1
ASSPRPDGELF 11 TRBV18
ASSGIALGKNIQY 13 TRBV28
ASRLAGGYNGQF 12 TRBV27
ASSSDREANQPQH 13 TRBV7-2
ASRQVDVAYGYT 12 TRBV5-8
ATSREKPGRELSGANVLT 18 TRBV15
ASSRGLGTYEQY 12 TRBV6-2/TRBV6-3
ASSFSGTGNQPQH 13 TRBV7-2